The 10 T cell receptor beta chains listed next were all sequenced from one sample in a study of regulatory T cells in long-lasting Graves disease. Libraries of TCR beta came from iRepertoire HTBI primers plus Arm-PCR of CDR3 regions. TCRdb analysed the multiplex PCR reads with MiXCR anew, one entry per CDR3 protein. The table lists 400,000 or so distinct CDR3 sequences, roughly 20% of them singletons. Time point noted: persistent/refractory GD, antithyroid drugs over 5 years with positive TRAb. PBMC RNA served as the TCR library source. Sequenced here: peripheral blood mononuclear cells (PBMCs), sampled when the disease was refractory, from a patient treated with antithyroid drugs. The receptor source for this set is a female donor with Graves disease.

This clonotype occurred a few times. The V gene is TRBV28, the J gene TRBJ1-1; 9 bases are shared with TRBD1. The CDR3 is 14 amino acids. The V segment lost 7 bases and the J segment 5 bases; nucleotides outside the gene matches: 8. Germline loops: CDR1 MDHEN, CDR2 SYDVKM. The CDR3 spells CASIGTGRGTEAFF. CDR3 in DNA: TGTGCCAGCATTGGGACAGGGAGGGGAACTGAAGCTTTCTTT.

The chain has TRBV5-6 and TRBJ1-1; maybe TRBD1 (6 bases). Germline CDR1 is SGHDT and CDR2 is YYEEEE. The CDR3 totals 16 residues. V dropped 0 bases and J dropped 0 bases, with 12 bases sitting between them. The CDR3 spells CASSLVPGVMNTEAFF. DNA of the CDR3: TGTGCCAGCAGCTTGGTTCCAGGGGTTATGAACACTGAAGCTTTCTTT.

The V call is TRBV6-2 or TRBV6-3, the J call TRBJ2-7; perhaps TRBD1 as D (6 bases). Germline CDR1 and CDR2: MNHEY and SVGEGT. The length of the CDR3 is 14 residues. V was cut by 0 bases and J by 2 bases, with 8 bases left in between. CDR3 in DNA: TGTGCCAGCAGTTACTCCAGGGGAACCTACGAGCAGTACTTC. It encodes CASSYSRGTYEQYF.

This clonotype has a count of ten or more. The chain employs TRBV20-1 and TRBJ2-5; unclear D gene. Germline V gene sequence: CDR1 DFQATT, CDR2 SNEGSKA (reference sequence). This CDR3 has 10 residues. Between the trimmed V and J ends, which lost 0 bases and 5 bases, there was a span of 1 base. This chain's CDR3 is CSAREETQYF. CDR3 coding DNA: TGCAGTGCTAGAGAGGAGACCCAGTACTTC.

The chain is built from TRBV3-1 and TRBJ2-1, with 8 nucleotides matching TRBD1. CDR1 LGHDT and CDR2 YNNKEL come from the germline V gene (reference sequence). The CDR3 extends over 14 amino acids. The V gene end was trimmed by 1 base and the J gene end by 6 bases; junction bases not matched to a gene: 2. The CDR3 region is CASSQGQGFNEQFF. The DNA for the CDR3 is TGTGCCAGCAGCCAAGGACAGGGGTTCAATGAGCAGTTCTTC.

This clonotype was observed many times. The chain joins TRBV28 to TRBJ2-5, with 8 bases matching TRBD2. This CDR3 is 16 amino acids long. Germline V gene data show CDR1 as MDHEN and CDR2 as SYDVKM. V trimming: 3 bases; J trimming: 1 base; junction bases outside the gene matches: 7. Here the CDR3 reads CASSFFLAGGQETQYF. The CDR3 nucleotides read TGTGCCAGCAGTTTCTTTCTCGCGGGGGGCCAAGAGACCCAGTACTTC.

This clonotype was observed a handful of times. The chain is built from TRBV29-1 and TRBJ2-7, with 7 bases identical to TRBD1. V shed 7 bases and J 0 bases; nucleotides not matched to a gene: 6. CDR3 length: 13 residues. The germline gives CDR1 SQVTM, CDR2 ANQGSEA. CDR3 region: CSAMGQFSYEQYF. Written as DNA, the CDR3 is TGCAGCGCAATGGGACAGTTCTCCTACGAGCAGTACTTC.

The CDR3 DNA follows: TGTGCCAGCAGTTTGGGCGGGAGGGCCATCAATGAGCAGTTCTTC. It translates to CASSLGGRAINEQFF. The V and J genes are TRBV28 and TRBJ2-1; the match to TRBD2 covers 9 bases. Germline CDR1 MDHEN, CDR2 SYDVKM. The CDR3 extends over 15 amino acids. After removal of 3 bases from V and 6 bases from J, the junction contained 6 bases not matched to a gene.

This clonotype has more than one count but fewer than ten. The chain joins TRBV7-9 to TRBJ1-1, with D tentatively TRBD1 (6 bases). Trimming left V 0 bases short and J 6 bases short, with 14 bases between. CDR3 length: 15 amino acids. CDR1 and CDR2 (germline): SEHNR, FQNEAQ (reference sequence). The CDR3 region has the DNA TGTGCCAGCAGCTTAGCCGGGGGGCGCGTCCCTGAAGCTTTCTTT. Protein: CASSLAGGRVPEAFF.

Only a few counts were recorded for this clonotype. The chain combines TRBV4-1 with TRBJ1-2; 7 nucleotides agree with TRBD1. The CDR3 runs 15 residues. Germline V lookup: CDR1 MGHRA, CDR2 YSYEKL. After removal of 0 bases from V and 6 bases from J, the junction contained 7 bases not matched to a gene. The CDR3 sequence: CASSQETGWFHGYTF. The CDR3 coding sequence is TGCGCCAGCAGCCAAGAGACAGGGTGGTTCCATGGCTACACCTTC.